There are many counts of the clone carrying this T cell receptor (beta chain). As yet, its antigen is unknown. This sample is part of a study of shared clonotypes between healthy human individuals. Study results and caveats: When naive CD4 clonotypes were compared across a handful of donors, about 4.8% were shared. Estimated richness values were generally larger in naive subsets than in memory subsets.

Here immunoSEQ multiplex PCR was the method, and the copy in TCRdb shows in-frame clones only, minus some. The data contain about 990,000 clones, 75% to 80% of them singletons. Deletions cut 4 bases from V and 0 bases from J, with 8 bases between. There are 14 residues in the CDR3. The germline V gene has CDR1 ENHRY and CDR2 SYGVKD. The healthy adult donors were HIV-negative and reported no recent acute infections or vaccinations. Donors, without exception, were Caucasian adults residing in Nashville, Tennessee. The chain recombines TRBV10-3 with TRBJ2-3, with TRBD1 as a possible D gene (6 bases). The TCR was taken from a man younger than 30 in good health. Some clones in this sample may be carry-over from other donors' samples. The sample consisted of memory CD4+ T cells from PBMCs. Subset denoted: CD45RA-negative fraction. CDR3 bases: TGTGCCATCAGTGGACAGGTTAGCACAGATACGCAGTATTTT. This translates into CAISGQVSTDTQYF.